What follows describes a single TCR beta chain. This entry is derived from a study of cytomegalovirus exposure and HLA in healthy donors. PCR employed 60 Vbeta and 13 Jbeta primers. TCRdb's table, derived via immunoSEQ multiplex PCR, lists solely in-frame clones and lacks some. This table holds under 250,000 clones, around 77% found once. This CDR3 has 14 residues. The TCR originated in a woman aged 25 to 39 in good health and CMV-seronegative. Sequencing used PBMCs. The V and J genes are TRBV1 and TRBJ2-7; the D call TRBD2 from the table was never checked on the DNA. TRBV1 is designated a pseudogene. CDR3 nucleotides: TGCACCAGCAGCCAAAAATCCCCTACCTACGAGCAGTACTTC. It is translated as CTSSQKSPTYEQYF.